Listed below are T cell receptor beta chains from one sample, sequenced in a study of early T cells in non-severe SARS-CoV-2 infection. MiXCR, applied by TCRdb to the 5' RACE reads, yields one record per CDR3 protein. Of approximately 80,000 distinct CDR3 sequences in the sample, roughly 12% are singletons; the top ten hold roughly 3.1%. The sequenced sample consisted of whole blood. Source of these receptors: an adult who was a healthcare worker with PCR-confirmed SARS-CoV-2 infection or an uninfected control (not recorded which). Each CDR3 is given with its conserved first and last residue. The order of the fields is J gene, D gene, V gene, clone size, CDR3 protein, CDR3 DNA. A D gene is named only where the DNA matches it firmly. Clone size appears in some rows only: once, few, many, or a class for an expanded clone.

j_gene: TRBJ1-1
d_gene: TRBD1
v_gene: TRBV7-9
abundance: -
CDR3aa: CASSLALTWDREMGEAFF
CDR3nt: TGTGCCAGCAGCTTAGCTCTCACGTGGGACAGGGAAATGGGAGAAGCTTTCTTT

j_gene: TRBJ2-3
d_gene: TRBD2
v_gene: TRBV23-1
abundance: few
CDR3aa: CASSPWTSGSGTDTQYF
CDR3nt: TGCGCCAGCAGTCCCTGGACTAGCGGGAGCGGGACAGATACGCAGTATTTT

j_gene: TRBJ2-3
d_gene: -
v_gene: TRBV28
abundance: -
CDR3aa: CASSSPASSYTQYF
CDR3nt: TGTGCCAGCAGTTCCCCAGCTAGCAGCTATACGCAGTATTTT

j_gene: TRBJ2-4
d_gene: TRBD2
v_gene: TRBV18
abundance: -
CDR3aa: CASSPLAALAKNIQYF
CDR3nt: TGTGCCAGCTCACCTCTAGCGGCCCTAGCCAAAAACATTCAGTACTTC

j_gene: TRBJ1-5
d_gene: -
v_gene: TRBV19
abundance: -
CDR3aa: CASRPAQKGRNQPQHF
CDR3nt: TGTGCCAGTAGGCCGGCCCAGAAAGGACGCAATCAGCCCCAGCATTTT

j_gene: TRBJ2-1
d_gene: -
v_gene: TRBV18
abundance: few
CDR3aa: CASSPGQGRSSYNEQFF
CDR3nt: TGTGCCAGCTCACCAGGTCAAGGAAGAAGCTCCTACAATGAGCAGTTCTTC

j_gene: TRBJ2-1
d_gene: TRBD1
v_gene: TRBV5-1
abundance: few
CDR3aa: CASTLGTGGYNEQFF
CDR3nt: TGCGCCAGCACCCTAGGGACAGGGGGTTACAATGAGCAGTTCTTC

j_gene: TRBJ2-1
d_gene: -
v_gene: TRBV6-6
abundance: -
CDR3aa: CASSPQTVDDYNEQFF
CDR3nt: TGTGCCAGCAGTCCACAGACAGTGGACGACTACAATGAGCAGTTCTTC

j_gene: TRBJ2-7
d_gene: -
v_gene: TRBV20-1
abundance: many
CDR3aa: CSALRVAEQYF
CDR3nt: TGCAGTGCTCTCAGGGTTGCCGAGCAGTACTTC

j_gene: TRBJ1-4
d_gene: TRBD1
v_gene: TRBV2
abundance: -
CDR3aa: CASRTGGSNEKLFF
CDR3nt: TGTGCCAGCCGAACAGGGGGCTCTAATGAAAAACTGTTTTTT

j_gene: TRBJ2-5
d_gene: TRBD2
v_gene: TRBV6-2/TRBV6-3
abundance: few
CDR3aa: CASSYPSGSDAQYF
CDR3nt: TGTGCCAGCAGTTACCCAAGCGGGAGTGACGCCCAGTACTTC

j_gene: TRBJ2-7
d_gene: -
v_gene: TRBV30
abundance: -
CDR3aa: CAWSARAQAEQYF
CDR3nt: TGTGCCTGGAGCGCGAGGGCCCAGGCCGAGCAGTACTTC

j_gene: TRBJ2-3
d_gene: -
v_gene: TRBV29-1
abundance: many
CDR3aa: CSVYTGDTQYF
CDR3nt: TGCAGCGTCTACACCGGGGATACGCAGTATTTT

j_gene: TRBJ2-7
d_gene: -
v_gene: TRBV7-9
abundance: -
CDR3aa: CASSLGRPGTRGEQYF
CDR3nt: TGTGCCAGCAGCCTCGGAAGGCCCGGGACCAGGGGCGAGCAGTACTTC

j_gene: TRBJ2-1
d_gene: -
v_gene: TRBV18
abundance: -
CDR3aa: CASSPAIDNEQFF
CDR3nt: TGTGCCAGCTCACCAGCTATAGATAATGAGCAGTTCTTC

j_gene: TRBJ2-3
d_gene: TRBD2
v_gene: TRBV2
abundance: -
CDR3aa: CASSEGVGGRRDTQYF
CDR3nt: TGTGCCAGCAGTGAAGGAGTGGGCGGGAGAAGGGATACGCAGTATTTT

j_gene: TRBJ1-2
d_gene: TRBD1
v_gene: TRBV7-2
abundance: many
CDR3aa: CASSLEAPGQGNGYTF
CDR3nt: TGTGCCAGCAGCTTAGAGGCACCGGGACAGGGTAATGGCTACACCTTC

j_gene: TRBJ2-7
d_gene: -
v_gene: TRBV19
abundance: many
CDR3aa: CASSPRGVYEQYF
CDR3nt: TGTGCCAGTAGTCCCAGGGGCGTCTACGAGCAGTACTTC

j_gene: TRBJ1-1
d_gene: -
v_gene: TRBV15
abundance: few
CDR3aa: CATSRSGGVGTEAFF
CDR3nt: TGTGCCACCAGCAGGTCGGGAGGAGTTGGGACTGAAGCTTTCTTT

j_gene: TRBJ2-4
d_gene: TRBD2
v_gene: TRBV20-1
abundance: few
CDR3aa: CSAPTSGRANLAKNIQYF
CDR3nt: TGCAGTGCACCGACTAGCGGGAGGGCGAATCTAGCCAAAAACATTCAGTACTTC

j_gene: TRBJ1-5
d_gene: TRBD1
v_gene: TRBV6-6
abundance: few
CDR3aa: CASSSSGTGVQPQHF
CDR3nt: TGTGCCAGCAGTTCTTCTGGGACAGGGGTACAGCCCCAGCATTTT

j_gene: TRBJ2-1
d_gene: TRBD1
v_gene: TRBV6-6
abundance: few
CDR3aa: CASSYGTGGLNEQFF
CDR3nt: TGTGCCAGCAGTTACGGGACAGGGGGGCTGAATGAGCAGTTCTTC

j_gene: TRBJ2-7
d_gene: TRBD1
v_gene: TRBV3-1
abundance: -
CDR3aa: CASSPRRTGVEQYF
CDR3nt: TGTGCCAGCAGCCCAAGGCGGACAGGGGTCGAGCAGTACTTC

j_gene: TRBJ2-3
d_gene: -
v_gene: TRBV20-1
abundance: few
CDR3aa: CSALRPRISTDTQYF
CDR3nt: TGCAGTGCCCTTCGCCCGAGGATTAGCACAGATACGCAGTATTTT

j_gene: TRBJ1-1
d_gene: TRBD1
v_gene: TRBV2
abundance: -
CDR3aa: CASSDRGGTEAFF
CDR3nt: TGTGCCAGCAGCGACAGGGGAGGCACTGAAGCTTTCTTT

j_gene: TRBJ2-3
d_gene: TRBD2
v_gene: TRBV5-1
abundance: few
CDR3aa: CASSLGLAGGPIDTQYF
CDR3nt: TGCGCCAGCAGCCTAGGACTAGCGGGAGGGCCAATAGATACGCAGTATTTT

j_gene: TRBJ2-1
d_gene: -
v_gene: TRBV20-1
abundance: -
CDR3aa: CSARGSEVYNEQFF
CDR3nt: TGCAGTGCTAGAGGGAGCGAGGTTTACAATGAGCAGTTCTTC

j_gene: TRBJ2-5
d_gene: TRBD2
v_gene: TRBV7-9
abundance: -
CDR3aa: CASSLWTSGYQETQYF
CDR3nt: TGTGCCAGCAGCCTATGGACTAGCGGGTACCAAGAGACCCAGTACTTC

j_gene: TRBJ1-1
d_gene: -
v_gene: TRBV14
abundance: -
CDR3aa: CASSQGQYTEAFF
CDR3nt: TGTGCCAGCAGCCAAGGGCAGTACACTGAAGCTTTCTTT

j_gene: TRBJ2-7
d_gene: TRBD1
v_gene: TRBV6-5
abundance: -
CDR3aa: CASSYAGQGAGRAEQYF
CDR3nt: TGTGCCAGCAGTTACGCGGGACAGGGGGCGGGTAGGGCCGAGCAGTACTTC

j_gene: TRBJ2-3
d_gene: -
v_gene: TRBV29-1
abundance: -
CDR3aa: CSVEDPLRLRTDTQYF
CDR3nt: TGCAGCGTTGAAGATCCTCTACGTCTTAGAACAGATACGCAGTATTTT

j_gene: TRBJ1-4
d_gene: TRBD1
v_gene: TRBV7-9
abundance: few
CDR3aa: CASSPQLDREREKLFF
CDR3nt: TGTGCCAGCAGCCCCCAACTGGACAGGGAAAGGGAAAAACTGTTTTTT

j_gene: TRBJ1-5
d_gene: -
v_gene: TRBV7-2
abundance: -
CDR3aa: CASSLTGTNNQPQHF
CDR3nt: TGTGCCAGCAGCCTTACCGGGACTAACAATCAGCCCCAGCATTTT

j_gene: TRBJ2-5
d_gene: -
v_gene: TRBV30
abundance: -
CDR3aa: CAWSASRGETQYF
CDR3nt: TGTGCCTGGAGTGCCTCTCGGGGAGAGACCCAGTACTTC

j_gene: TRBJ2-1
d_gene: TRBD2
v_gene: TRBV20-1
abundance: many
CDR3aa: CSAPRGTGGVEQFF
CDR3nt: TGCAGTGCTCCCAGAGGAACGGGAGGGGTTGAGCAGTTCTTC

j_gene: TRBJ2-7
d_gene: -
v_gene: TRBV20-1
abundance: -
CDR3aa: CSARERARGEEQYF
CDR3nt: TGCAGTGCTAGAGAAAGGGCTAGAGGGGAAGAGCAGTACTTC

j_gene: TRBJ2-1
d_gene: -
v_gene: TRBV6-1
abundance: -
CDR3aa: CASTSMSGYNEQFF
CDR3nt: TGTGCCAGCACAAGTATGAGCGGATACAATGAGCAGTTCTTC

j_gene: TRBJ1-2
d_gene: TRBD1
v_gene: TRBV28
abundance: -
CDR3aa: CASSGADRGDGYTF
CDR3nt: TGTGCCAGCAGCGGCGCTGACAGGGGAGATGGCTACACCTTC

j_gene: TRBJ1-1
d_gene: -
v_gene: TRBV4-1
abundance: -
CDR3aa: CASSQDPGGNTEAFF
CDR3nt: TGCGCCAGCAGCCAAGACCCCGGAGGGAACACTGAAGCTTTCTTT

j_gene: TRBJ2-3
d_gene: TRBD2
v_gene: TRBV15
abundance: many
CDR3aa: CATSRGATSGTSTDTQYF
CDR3nt: TGTGCCACCAGCAGAGGTGCTACTAGCGGAACTAGCACAGATACGCAGTATTTT

j_gene: TRBJ2-1
d_gene: TRBD1
v_gene: TRBV18
abundance: many
CDR3aa: CASSPYSGGSSYNEQFF
CDR3nt: TGTGCCAGCTCACCGTACTCAGGGGGCAGCTCCTACAATGAGCAGTTCTTC

j_gene: TRBJ2-5
d_gene: TRBD2
v_gene: TRBV12-3/TRBV12-4
abundance: few
CDR3aa: CASSLLAGEETQYF
CDR3nt: TGTGCCAGCAGTCTACTAGCGGGAGAAGAGACCCAGTACTTC

j_gene: TRBJ2-1
d_gene: -
v_gene: TRBV5-4
abundance: -
CDR3aa: CASSKRAGLIDAEQFF
CDR3nt: TGTGCCAGCAGCAAAAGAGCGGGTCTCATAGATGCTGAGCAGTTCTTC

j_gene: TRBJ2-1
d_gene: TRBD2
v_gene: TRBV18
abundance: many
CDR3aa: CASSPLSREGDEQFF
CDR3nt: TGTGCCAGCTCACCGCTTTCGCGGGAGGGCGATGAGCAGTTCTTC

j_gene: TRBJ2-7
d_gene: TRBD2
v_gene: TRBV10-3
abundance: many
CDR3aa: CAISDSSGRPFYEQYF
CDR3nt: TGTGCCATCAGTGACAGTAGCGGGAGGCCCTTTTACGAGCAGTACTTC

j_gene: TRBJ1-6
d_gene: -
v_gene: TRBV27
abundance: many
CDR3aa: CASSRGTWEISPLHF
CDR3nt: TGTGCCAGCAGCCGCGGGACCTGGGAAATTTCACCCCTCCACTTT

j_gene: TRBJ2-5
d_gene: -
v_gene: TRBV18
abundance: -
CDR3aa: CASSPPEARTQYF
CDR3nt: TGTGCCAGCTCACCACCGGAAGCGAGGACCCAGTACTTC

j_gene: TRBJ1-1
d_gene: TRBD1
v_gene: TRBV20-1
abundance: many
CDR3aa: CSATLGTGTEAFF
CDR3nt: TGCAGTGCTACCTTAGGGACAGGGACTGAAGCTTTCTTT

j_gene: TRBJ2-3
d_gene: TRBD2
v_gene: TRBV7-2
abundance: -
CDR3aa: CASSTPFHSGRVDTQYF
CDR3nt: TGTGCCAGCAGCACCCCCTTCCATAGCGGGAGGGTAGATACGCAGTATTTT